What follows are 10 T cell receptor beta chains derived from one specimen sequenced in a study of cytomegalovirus exposure and HLA in healthy donors. The PCR made use of 60 Vbeta and 13 Jbeta primers. The repertoire was sequenced with immunoSEQ multiplex PCR; TCRdb's copy has only in-frame clones and lacks some. The table has a few hundred thousand clones, 84% seen once. The sequenced sample consisted of PBMCs. Every receptor here comes from a woman aged 40 to 49 in good health and CMV-seropositive.

This chain joins TRBV4-3 and TRBJ2-5; 11 positions match TRBD2. V dropped 0 bases and J dropped 7; count of bases not matched to a gene: 7. Germline CDR1 and CDR2: LGHNA and YSLEER. This CDR3 is built from 16 residues. This CDR3 reads CASSQDLTSGSGTQYF. As DNA, the CDR3 is TGCGCCAGCAGCCAAGATCTCACTAGCGGGAGTGGGACCCAGTACTTC.

This clone was picked up one time. The genes are TRBV18 and TRBJ2-4; no clear D. In germline, CDR1 is KGHSH, CDR2 LQKENI. V was trimmed by 0 bases and J by 3 bases, leaving 9 bases between them. This CDR3 comprises 15 residues. The CDR3 nucleotides read TGTGCCAGCTCACCACCCTTACTTAGCAAAAACATTCAGTACTTC. Translation: CASSPPLLSKNIQYF.

The rearrangement links TRBV18 to TRBJ2-3; 8 nucleotides align to TRBD1. The CDR3 is made up of 16 amino acids. From germline, CDR1 is KGHSH and CDR2 LQKENI. Unmatched junction bases numbered 8, after V lost 4 bases and J lost 2 bases. The CDR3 region has the DNA TGTGCCAGCTCACTTATCGACAGGGGCATCACAGATACGCAGTATTTT. The encoded protein is CASSLIDRGITDTQYF.

The chain recombines TRBV29-1 with TRBJ1-1, with TRBD1 as a possible D gene (5 bases). From germline, CDR1 is SQVTM and CDR2 ANQGSEA. This CDR3 is 13 amino acids long. Trimming cost V 7 bases and J 0 bases, with 12 bases left between them. The CDR3 is CSARQILNTEAFF. DNA for the CDR3: TGCAGCGCCAGACAGATCTTGAACACTGAAGCTTTCTTT. The variable domain in full, with the rest retrieved from reference TRBV29-1 and TRBJ1-1, is SAVISQKPSRDICQRGTSLTIQCQVDSQVTMMFWYRQQPGQSLTLIATANQGSEATYESGFVIDKFPISRPNLTFSTLTVSNMSPEDSSIYLCSARQILNTEAFFGQGTRLTVV.

The J gene is TRBJ2-3, the V gene TRBV10-3, with 10 bases lining up with TRBD2. The CDR3 extends over 16 amino acids. V lost 2 bases and J lost 0; bases outside the gene matches: 2. Germline V gives CDR1 ENHRY, CDR2 SYGVKD. CDR3 coding DNA: TGTGCCATCAGTGAGGCTAGCGGGAGTAGCACAGATACGCAGTATTTT. This translates into CAISEASGSSTDTQYF.

The rearrangement uses TRBV19 and TRBJ2-1, with 10 bases aligning to TRBD2. The CDR3 length is 14 residues. Germline V gene sequence: CDR1 LNHDA, CDR2 SQIVND (reference sequence). V was clipped by 2 bases and J by 10 bases; unmatched bases: 5. The CDR3 is CASSIRTSGKEQFF. In nucleotides, the CDR3 is TGTGCCAGTAGTATACGGACTAGCGGCAAAGAGCAGTTCTTC.

This clone came up a few times. This chain connects TRBV9 to TRBJ2-3, with D perhaps TRBD2 (6 bases). CDR3 size: 14 residues. V was cut by 3 bases and J by 0 bases, with 8 bases left in between. CDR1 and CDR2 (germline): SGDLS, YYNGEE. In nucleotides, the CDR3 is TGTGCCAGCAGCGGGAGCGGGAGCACAGATACGCAGTATTTT. Translated, it gives CASSGSGSTDTQYF.

This chain uses TRBV4-1 with TRBJ2-5; no reliable D call. CDR3 length: 12 amino acids. The germline V gene encodes CDR1 MGHRA and CDR2 YSYEKL. V was cut by 0 bases and J by 5 bases, with 4 bases left in between. As DNA, the CDR3 is TGCGCCAGCAGCCAAGAGTCGGAGACCCAGTACTTC. As protein: CASSQESETQYF.

The chain combines TRBV7-2 with TRBJ2-5, with no clear D. Germline CDR1 and CDR2: SGHTA and FQGNSA. The CDR3 is 12 residues long. V gave up 4 bases and J gave up 7 bases, with 10 bases separating them. The CDR3 here is CASSYSTGTQYF. The CDR3 DNA is TGTGCCAGCAGCTATAGCACGGGGACCCAGTACTTC.

V usage is TRBV10-3 and J usage is TRBJ1-2, with D possibly being TRBD1 (6 bases). Trimming shortened V by 3 bases and J by 2 bases, and 7 bases separated the two germline ends. The germline V gene has CDR1 ENHRY and CDR2 SYGVKD. This CDR3 has 13 amino acids. Here the CDR3 reads CAISDTGNYGYTF. The CDR3 DNA is TGTGCCATCAGTGACACAGGGAACTATGGCTACACCTTC.